This TCR beta chain is drawn from a study of T cell responses to AZD1222 COVID-19 vaccine. Concerning this clone itself: As yet, its antigen is unknown.

Germline lookup yields CDR1 LNHDA and CDR2 SQIVND (reference sequence). The CDR3 consists of 15 residues. V dropped 5 bases and J dropped 4 bases, with 15 bases sitting between them. Clones were read by immunoSEQ multiplex PCR, and TCRdb kept only the in-frame ones, dropping some. The data contain 45,000 to 70,000 clones, roughly nine tenths of them singletons. Findings and limits, study-wide: Baseline serostatus was positive in only six AZD1222 recipients. Epitopes outside B.1.351 and B.1.1.7 mutated regions reportedly drew nearly half of spike TCRs. A rise in Spike-specific TCR breadth and depth followed two AZD1222 doses. Clonal diversity was possibly underestimated, and the donors were mostly white British, with more females.

The chain employs TRBV19 and TRBJ2-1, with a weak D call TRBD2 (6 bases). The sequence was collected from an adult who received the AZD1222 COVID-19 vaccine. The specimen comprised peripheral blood, sampled 28 days after the second AZD1222 dose. CDR3 loop: CASSPQVAEYNEQFF. The CDR3 nucleotides read TGTGCCAGTAGTCCCCAAGTAGCGGAATACAATGAGCAGTTCTTC.